This is a list of T cell receptor beta chains from one sample in a study of control samples from healthy donors and cancer patients. TCRdb's copy holds only in-frame clones and misses some; the assay was immunoSEQ multiplex PCR. The table shows around 130,000 clones, with about 91% occurring only once. Sequenced material: blood. The receptors here all came from a young man in good health. Each CDR3 is given with its conserved first and last residue. The D gene is left open where the match is weak. A row's size may be missing; if present it is once, few, many or a size class.

v_gene	j_gene	d_gene	abundance	CDR3aa	CDR3nt
TRBV5-1	TRBJ1-2	-	once	CASSLDTYGYTF	TGCGCCAGCAGCCTGGATACCTATGGCTACACCTTC
TRBV7-9	TRBJ2-6	-	-	CASSFGRISGANVLTF	TGTGCCAGCAGCTTTGGACGTATCTCTGGGGCCAACGTCCTGACTTTC
TRBV5-4	TRBJ2-5	-	-	CASSLPGFQETQYF	TGTGCCAGCAGCTTACCAGGATTTCAAGAGACCCAGTACTTC
TRBV18	TRBJ1-2	-	-	CASSPTARDYGYTF	TGTGCCAGCTCACCGACAGCTCGGGACTATGGCTACACCTTC
TRBV19	TRBJ2-3	-	many	CASSMGGRSTDTQYF	TGTGCCAGTAGTATGGGGGGCAGAAGCACAGATACGCAGTATTTT
TRBV15	TRBJ1-5	TRBD1	-	CATSRDQGASQPQHF	TGTGCCACCAGCAGAGATCAGGGGGCTAGTCAGCCCCAGCATTTT
TRBV21-1	TRBJ1-6	-	-	CASSKAYNSPLHF	TGTGCCAGCAGCAAGGCATATAATTCACCCCTCCACTTT
TRBV19	TRBJ1-2	-	-	CASSIGTRGYTF	TGTGCCAGTAGTATAGGAACAAGAGGCTACACCTTC
TRBV14	TRBJ2-7	TRBD1	-	CASSQDNLDRGSRWEQYF	TGTGCCAGCAGCCAAGATAATCTCGACAGGGGGAGCCGCTGGGAGCAGTACTTC
TRBV30	TRBJ2-7	-	-	CACRVLGYEQYF	TGTGCCTGCAGGGTTTTGGGGTACGAGCAGTACTTC
TRBV5-8	TRBJ2-7	-	-	CASSPREASSYEQYF	TGTGCCAGCAGCCCAAGGGAGGCCAGCTCCTACGAGCAGTACTTC
TRBV5-4	TRBJ2-7	-	-	CASSFAQSYEQYF	TGTGCCAGCAGCTTCGCGCAGTCCTACGAGCAGTACTTC
TRBV19	TRBJ1-5	TRBD1	-	CASSMGTGFGNQPQHF	TGTGCCAGTAGTATGGGGACAGGGTTTGGCAATCAGCCCCAGCATTTT
TRBV30	TRBJ2-2	-	few	CAWSDLKEHTGELFF	TGTGCCTGGAGTGACTTGAAGGAACACACCGGGGAGCTGTTTTTT
TRBV6-5	TRBJ1-1	-	-	CASSYLDGTEAFF	TGTGCCAGCAGTTACTTGGATGGCACTGAAGCTTTCTTT
TRBV6-5	TRBJ1-6	TRBD1	once	CAIRGTGENSPLHF	TGTGCCATTCGGGGGACAGGGGAAAATTCACCCCTCCACTTT
TRBV7-3	TRBJ2-6	-	-	CASSLSGSGANVLTF	TGTGCCAGCAGCTTAAGCGGGTCTGGGGCCAACGTCCTGACTTTC
TRBV2	TRBJ2-7	TRBD1	-	CASRMGQGTDEQYF	TGTGCCAGCAGGATGGGACAGGGAACCGACGAGCAGTACTTC
TRBV5-4	TRBJ2-1	TRBD1	once	CASSGQDFYNEQFF	TGTGCCAGCAGTGGACAGGACTTTTACAATGAGCAGTTCTTC
TRBV5-1	TRBJ2-7	TRBD1	-	CASSWGQGREQYF	TGCGCCAGCAGCTGGGGACAGGGGAGAGAGCAGTACTTC
TRBV5-1	TRBJ1-6	-	-	CASSLGTGVRASPLHF	TGCGCCAGCAGCTTGGGGACGGGGGTCAGAGCGTCACCCCTCCACTTT
TRBV18	TRBJ1-4	-	-	CASSPDRLNEKLFF	TGTGCCAGCTCACCGGACAGATTAAATGAAAAACTGTTTTTT
TRBV5-4	TRBJ1-2	TRBD1	-	CASSFRGTGGLGYTF	TGTGCCAGCAGCTTCCGTGGGACAGGGGGCCTCGGCTACACCTTC
TRBV6-4	TRBJ2-3	-	-	CASSDSIDTDTQYF	TGTGCCAGCAGTGACTCGATAGATACAGATACGCAGTATTTT
TRBV6-5	TRBJ1-2	TRBD1	once	CASSYATGDYGYTF	TGTGCCAGCAGTTACGCGACAGGGGACTATGGCTACACCTTC
TRBV5-1	TRBJ2-1	-	-	CASSLEGSYNEQFF	TGCGCCAGCAGCTTGGAGGGGTCCTACAATGAGCAGTTCTTC
TRBV3-1/TRBV3-2	TRBJ2-3	-	once	CASSQAGGPSDTQYF	TGTGCCAGCAGCCAAGCTGGGGGGCCGTCAGATACGCAGTATTTT
TRBV9	TRBJ2-1	-	once	CASSLMVGGLGEQFF	TGTGCCAGCAGCCTAATGGTAGGGGGGCTGGGTGAGCAGTTCTTC
TRBV27	TRBJ1-6	-	-	CASSPLVVGGSPLHF	TGTGCCAGCAGTCCCCTCGTGGTGGGGGGATCACCCCTCCACTTT
TRBV2	TRBJ2-7	TRBD1	-	CAILTPDRGSSYEQYF	TGTGCCATCCTCACTCCGGACAGGGGGTCGTCCTACGAGCAGTACTTC
TRBV7-2	TRBJ1-2	-	few	CASSEDTYYGYTF	TGTGCCAGCAGCGAAGACACCTACTATGGCTACACCTTC
TRBV21-1	TRBJ1-1	-	-	CAYEVPGENTEAFF	TGTGCCTATGAAGTACCGGGAGAGAACACTGAAGCTTTCTTT
TRBV30	TRBJ1-6	-	-	CAWSVLGVDNSPLHF	TGTGCCTGGAGTGTACTAGGGGTTGATAATTCACCCCTCCACTTT
TRBV6-4	TRBJ1-6	-	-	CASSSQANSPLHF	TGTGCCAGCAGTAGCCAGGCTAATTCACCCCTCCACTTT
TRBV6-1	TRBJ1-1	-	-	CASSETTGRGEAFF	TGTGCCAGCAGTGAGACGACAGGCCGTGGTGAAGCTTTCTTT